This T cell receptor beta chain was sequenced for a study of blood T cell repertoires in COVID-19. For the study at large: Nucleic acid was either cDNA or gDNA, and it came from T cells, B-cell-depleted T cells, or PBMCs.

Seattle cases were enrolled at active infection and followed longitudinally. Libraries were prepared by immunoSEQ multiplex PCR; TCRdb keeps only in-frame clonotypes and omits some of them. The sample gives around 38,000 clones, 87% of which show up once; roughly 5% is in the top ten. What was sequenced was peripheral blood. The clonotype was recovered from a man in his 60s with COVID-19, enrolled during active disease.

As DNA, the CDR3 is TGTGCCTGGCAGGGCCTTTCAGGAACTGAAGCTTTCTTT. Protein sequence: CAWQGLSGTEAFF. The rearrangement links TRBV7-9 to TRBJ1-1; a possible D gene is TRBD1 (5 bases). CDR3 length equals 13 residues. Germline values: CDR1 SEHNR, CDR2 FQNEAQ (reference sequence). V lost 11 bases and J lost 5, with 18 bases in between.